A single sample is the source of the 13 T cell receptor beta chains below, sequenced in a study of control samples from healthy donors and cancer patients. The table came from immunoSEQ multiplex PCR; TCRdb's copy has only in-frame clones and leaves some out. The repertoire has about 190,000 clones, 90% to 95% of them found once; the top ten carry about 2%. The sample was blood. The receptors were sampled from a man aged 25-45 years in good health.

This chain joins TRBV7-9 and TRBJ1-6; D remains unclear. The CDR3 has 15 residues. Trimming removed 2 bases from V and 7 bases from J, with 12 bases in between. Germline V gene data show CDR1 as SEHNR and CDR2 as FQNEAQ (reference sequence). The CDR3 DNA sequence: TGTGCCAGCAGCTTACTAGGCGATGGGAATTCACCCCTCCACTTT. Translated, it gives CASSLLGDGNSPLHF.

This clone has just one count. This CDR3 reads CASSPGQGAEYF. The CDR3 region has the DNA TGTGCCAGCTCACCTGGGCAGGGGGCAGAGTACTTC. This chain joins TRBV18 and TRBJ2-7; 8 positions match TRBD1. V shed 3 bases, J shed 11 bases, and the junction held 6 bases outside the gene matches. Germline V gives CDR1 KGHSH, CDR2 LQKENI. There are 12 residues in the CDR3. The complete variable domain, with remaining parts taken from reference TRBV18 and TRBJ2-7, reads NAGVMQNPRHLVRRRGQEARLRCSPMKGHSHVYWYRQLPEEGLKFMVYLQKENIIDESGMPKERFSAEFPKEGPSILRIQQVVRGDSAAYFCASSPGQGAEYFGPGTRLTVT.

The rearrangement links TRBV6-5 to TRBJ1-1; D not certain. V was pared by 4 bases and J by 2 bases, with 14 bases between. The CDR3 runs 15 residues. Germline V lookup: CDR1 MNHEY, CDR2 SVGAGI. The CDR3 is CASSSGFWGNTEAFF. CDR3 in DNA: TGTGCCAGCAGTTCTGGGTTTTGGGGAAACACTGAAGCTTTCTTT.

This clone occurred once. The chain couples TRBV19 to TRBJ1-6; the match to TRBD1 covers 7 bases. The CDR3 sequence is 15 residues long. CDR1 and CDR2 from the germline V gene are LNHDA and SQIVND (reference sequence). The ends lost 10 bases at V and 7 bases at J; junction bases unmatched: 13. CDR3 sequence (DNA): TGTGCCACCAAGTCGACAGGGTCGGGGAATTCACCCCTCCACTTT. This encodes CATKSTGSGNSPLHF.

The CDR3 protein is CASSHPDCRPQHF. The CDR3 DNA reads TGCGCCAGCAGTCACCCGGACTGTCGGCCCCAGCATTTT. This rearrangement joins TRBV23-1 to TRBJ1-5; the D is unclear. TRBV23-1 is identified as an open reading frame with a role that is uncertain. The CDR3 loop spans 13 amino acids. V was clipped by 3 bases and J by 9 bases, with 12 bases between them.

The chain combines TRBV5-1 with TRBJ1-1; D remains ambiguous. Trimming stripped 8 bases from V and 1 base from J, with 6 bases between. The length of the CDR3 is 11 residues. The germline V gene encodes CDR1 SGHRS and CDR2 YFSETQ. CDR3 sequence reads: CASTENTEAFF. CDR3 DNA: TGCGCCAGTACTGAGAACACTGAAGCTTTCTTT.

The chain carries TRBV5-4 and TRBJ2-1; D is perhaps TRBD2 (6 bases). The germline CDR1 and CDR2 sequences are SGHNT and YYREEE (reference sequence). This CDR3 spans 15 amino acids. V shed 2 bases and J shed 5 bases, with 14 bases lying between them. The CDR3 DNA reads as TGTGCCAGCAGCTTATCAGGCGGGGCCGACAATGAGCAGTTCTTC. As protein: CASSLSGGADNEQFF.

This chain joins TRBV18 and TRBJ1-1, with D hard to call. V gave up 6 bases and J gave up 6 bases, with 8 bases separating them. Germline V CDR1 and CDR2: KGHSH, LQKENI. The CDR3 sequence is 11 residues long. The CDR3 is CASSTGSEAFF. The CDR3 DNA reads TGTGCCAGCTCCACGGGTTCTGAAGCTTTCTTT.

The genes are TRBV4-1 and TRBJ1-1; weak D call: TRBD1 (5 bases). The CDR3 contains 14 residues. Per the germline V gene, CDR1 is MGHRA and CDR2 is YSYEKL. Between the trimmed V and J ends, which lost 0 bases and 10 bases, there was a span of 15 bases. The chain's CDR3 is CASSQEDGLGTAFF. The CDR3 DNA reads TGCGCCAGCAGCCAAGAGGACGGACTTGGGACAGCTTTCTTT.

This clone has a single count. The chain carries TRBV5-1 and TRBJ1-2, with D unresolved. V was clipped by 5 bases and J by 4 bases, with 18 bases between them. Germline CDR1 and CDR2: SGHRS and YFSETQ. There are 15 residues in the CDR3. This chain's CDR3 is CASRLLGGQSYGYTF. The CDR3 coding sequence is TGCGCCAGCAGGCTCTTGGGAGGGCAGTCCTATGGCTACACCTTC.

The CDR3 protein is CTSSQEGRRGSYNEQFF. For the CDR3, the DNA is TGCACCAGCAGCCAAGAAGGCCGCCGAGGGTCCTACAATGAGCAGTTCTTC. The chain joins TRBV1 to TRBJ2-1; no DNA check was done on the table's D call, TRBD2. TRBV1 is shown as a pseudogene. CDR3 size: 17 residues.

This rearrangement joins TRBV18 to TRBJ2-3, with 13 positions matching TRBD2. Germline CDR1 and CDR2: KGHSH and LQKENI. The CDR3 is 18 amino acids. V was pared by 3 bases and J by 3 bases, with 9 bases of the junction left unmatched. The CDR3 DNA reads TGTGCCAGCTCACCGTTGGGACTAGCGGGACAGCAAACAGATACGCAGTATTTT. It yields the protein CASSPLGLAGQQTDTQYF.

The V gene is TRBV28, the J gene TRBJ2-3; D remains ambiguous. This CDR3 spans 12 amino acids. CDR1 is MDHEN and CDR2 is SYDVKM in the germline V gene. V shed 7 bases and J shed 10 bases, with 15 bases lying between them. The CDR3 DNA reads TGTGCCAGCACCCTGGGCAGACGGGCGCAGTATTTT. It is translated as CASTLGRRAQYF.